Reported below is one T cell receptor (beta chain). What antigen it recognizes has not been identified. Base quality data are lacking; no much larger clone is found one base away. These data are taken from a study of early T cells in non-severe SARS-CoV-2 infection (dated by TCRdb to the early 2020s). Regarding the study in general: Because TCR sequencing relied on bulk RNA taken from unsorted whole blood, pairing of alpha and beta chains was not possible. General study outcomes and caveats: Matching against VDJdb was skewed toward anti-spike CD8 responses, likely underestimated virus-specific expansions, and missed private and CD4 specificities.

The method was 5' RACE. Instrument used: NextSeq 500. To correct for sequencing error and PCR bias, the TCR library protocol tagged individual cDNA molecules with unique molecular identifiers. Sequencing covered both TCR alpha and beta chains, and within each sample the abundances of alpha and beta sequences were tightly co-correlated. Concerning the study's data processing: Decombinator V4 was used to annotate TCR sequences for V gene, J gene and CDR3. Expanded TCRs were defined as changing significantly between any two time points under a Poisson model with p below 0.0001. Abundances of TCRs were expressed as counts per million after normalisation to the total number of TCRs sequenced in each sample. TRAV1-2 paired with TRAJ12, TRAJ20 or TRAJ33 defined MAIT TCRs, while TRAV10 paired with TRAJ18 defined iNKT TCRs. A search of VDJdb, accessed on 1 November 2021, was run for TCRs annotated to CMV, EBV and SARS-CoV-2, with TCRs annotated for multiple antigens excluded. TCRdb cleaned the public reads at Q25 with fastp, built clones with MiXCR and kept in-frame beta chains. Entries that share a CDR3 protein sequence are merged under the most common genes and DNA. The V and J calls and clone size come from TCRdb's table, not from the authors' own analysis. Present in this sample are 97,000 or so distinct CDR3 sequences, around 14% of which were seen just once. The ten most abundant clones make up over 5% of the sample.

The V and J ends are trimmed by 4 bases and 0 bases, leaving 10 bases between them. Including cysteine and phenylalanine, the CDR3 has 15 amino acids. Just CDR3 DNA is preserved here, 45 bases in frame from base 1. Sequences KGHSH (CDR1) and LQKENI (CDR2) are obtained from the germline V gene. Set within a cohort of healthcare workers in London, UK, this nested case-control study involved weekly PCR testing of nasopharyngeal swabs along with blood sampling. Between 23 and 31 March 2020, the week of the UK lockdown, healthcare workers were enrolled and then followed up weekly for as long as 16 weeks.

The receptor comes from an adult who was a healthcare worker with PCR-confirmed SARS-CoV-2 infection or an uninfected control (not recorded which). The chain is assembled from TRBV18 and TRBJ1-5, with no D gene named confidently. The sequenced material came from whole blood. The bases are TGTGCCAGCTCACTCACGACCGATAGCAATCAGCCCCAGCATTTT. Its protein product is CASSLTTDSNQPQHF.